This T cell receptor beta chain emerged from a study of vaccination effects on CD4 cells after COVID-19. In its sample, this clone was seen once. The antigen is unknown. Researchers isolated CD4+ T cells once roughly nine days of culture had elapsed. The V gene end was trimmed by 2 bases and the J gene end by 4 bases; junction bases not matched to a gene: 5. The CDR3 length is 16 residues. Germline-derived CDR1 and CDR2 are MNHEY and SVGAGI. Sequencing was performed with immunoSEQ multiplex PCR; in TCRdb, only in-frame clones are kept and a portion is missing. The data contain about 48,000 clones, about 67% of them singletons.

The chain employs TRBV6-5 and TRBJ2-3; 11 bases are shared with TRBD1. Source: CD4+ T cells from PBMCs cultured without peptide, taken before COVID-19 vaccination. The TCR was taken from a human donor who received a COVID-19 vaccine. The CDR3 nucleotides read TGTGCCAGCAGTTACGTTCGGGGACAGGGGGCAGATACGCAGTATTTT. It translates to CASSYVRGQGADTQYF.